This T cell receptor (beta chain) was recovered during a study of vaccination effects on CD4 cells after COVID-19. Study-level information: Every participant took two doses of the BNT162b2 or mRNA-1273 vaccine. Study-level results: Only a single clone (1 of 255 vaccine-induced clones in healthy vaccinees) cross-reacted with common cold coronaviruses.

Expansion of antigen-specific CD4+ T cells with viral peptide pools was carried out by the ViraFEST assay before sequencing. Subsequent to a culture period of approximately 11 days, CD4+ T cells were isolated. About 1.8 million PBMC were seeded per well and grown in the presence of about 10 IU/ml IL-2 and roughly 9.9 ug/ml peptides. It was on days 3 and 7 that half the medium was replaced with IL-2 medium. The table came from immunoSEQ multiplex PCR; TCRdb's copy has only in-frame clones and leaves some out. This table holds about 79,000 clones, roughly 74% found once. The count of this clone is one. Its target is unknown. This CDR3 region has 14 residues. V lost 4 bases and J lost 5; bases outside the gene matches: 6. Germline V lookup: CDR1 SGDLS, CDR2 YYNGEE.

The V call is TRBV9, the J call TRBJ2-1; 7 bases map to TRBD1. Sample: CD4+ T cells from PBMCs cultured with HCoV-229E spike peptides, taken before COVID-19 vaccination. This sequence originates from a human donor who received a COVID-19 vaccine. CDR3 DNA: TGTGCCAGCAGCCCGACAGGGCTCCACAATGAGCAGTTCTTC. Translated, it gives CASSPTGLHNEQFF. Drawing the rest from reference TRBV9 and TRBJ2-1, the complete variable domain is DSGVTQTPKHLITATGQRVTLRCSPRSGDLSVYWYQQSLDQGLQFLIQYYNGEERAKGNILERFSAQQFPDLHSELNLSSLELGDSALYFCASSPTGLHNEQFFGPGTRLTVL.